The entry that follows covers one T cell receptor beta chain sequence. As yet, its antigen is unknown. This entry comes from a study of T cells in Graves' hyperthyroidism and ophthalmopathy. Every diagnosis used clinical symptoms, serum thyroxine and TRAb, thyroid ultrasound and orbital computed tomography. Overall study results and limits: Stable hyperthyroidism was told apart from ophthalmopathy by a model built on 13 V-J features.

The investigators amplified TCR beta CDR3 regions from RNA transcripts. First-round RT-PCR targeting the TCR CDR3 was performed with the HTBI primer set. TCRdb reanalysed the multiplex PCR reads using MiXCR and keeps one entry per CDR3 protein. This sample has 550,000 to 650,000 distinct CDR3 sequences, with about 14% found just once. V shed 0 bases and J shed 6 bases, with 20 bases lying between them. Germline lookup yields CDR1 SGHNT and CDR2 YYREEE (reference sequence). The CDR3 runs 17 residues. The sample taken for sequencing was blood. This rearrangement joins TRBV5-4 to TRBJ2-3, with D possibly TRBD2 on 6 matching bases. The receptor's source is a woman aged 25 to 45 with Graves' hyperthyroidism that later progressed to Graves' ophthalmopathy. In DNA, the CDR3 is TGTGCCAGCAGCTTGGGTACTAGCTCAATTCCGGGGGATACGCAGTATTTT. It translates to CASSLGTSSIPGDTQYF.